The 13 T cell receptor beta chains in this list originate from one sample, sequenced in a study of response to subunit inactivated influenza vaccine. TCRdb re-analysed the RT-PCR reads in MiXCR, keeping a single row per CDR3 protein. The sample gives approximately 500,000 distinct CDR3 sequences, 14% of which show up once; approximately 12% is in the top ten. The sample in question was PBMCs from blood, obtained approximately 13 days after vaccination. The receptors were gathered from a man aged 50 to 60 who received an inactivated influenza vaccine.

J is TRBJ2-2 and V is TRBV18; D could derive from TRBD1 or TRBD2 (5 bases each). Trimming left V 0 bases short and J 6 bases short, with 11 bases between. Germline V gene sequence: CDR1 KGHSH, CDR2 LQKENI. The CDR3 covers 15 residues. CDR3 sequence reads: CASSPPAGTPGELFF. DNA of the CDR3: TGTGCCAGCTCACCACCGGCTGGGACGCCCGGGGAGCTGTTTTTT.

This clonotype appeared a few times. The rearrangement joins TRBV20-1 to TRBJ1-2, with 8 bases fitting TRBD1. After removal of 1 base from V and 7 bases from J, the junction contained 8 bases not matched to a gene. The CDR3 has 14 amino acids. CDR1 is DFQATT, CDR2 SNEGSKA, per germline (reference sequence). CDR3 DNA sequence: TGCAGTGCTAGAGTGGACAGGGTCCAGCCTGGCTACACCTTC. Its translation: CSARVDRVQPGYTF.

The chain joins TRBV7-9 to TRBJ1-1, with a weak D call TRBD1 (6 bases). With 5 bases removed from V and 4 bases from J, the gap between germline ends came to 17 bases. The V gene's germline CDR1 is SEHNR and CDR2 FQNEAQ (reference sequence). The CDR3 runs to 15 residues. In DNA, the CDR3 is TGTGCCAGCAGCCCGACCGGGGGCGGAGGCACTGAAGCTTTCTTT. The encoded protein is CASSPTGGGGTEAFF.

The chain couples TRBV12-3 or TRBV12-4 to TRBJ1-4; D might be TRBD1 (6 bases). V gave up 6 bases and J gave up 3 bases, with 17 bases separating them. There are 16 residues in the CDR3. This CDR3 reads CASSQGGGLANEKLFF. The DNA of the CDR3 is TGTGCCAGCAGCCAAGGGGGGGGATTGGCTAATGAAAAACTGTTTTTT.

The J gene is TRBJ2-5, the V gene TRBV9; 7 bases match TRBD2. V lost 3 bases and J lost 4; bases outside the gene matches: 12. The CDR3 length is 16 residues. Germline V CDR1 and CDR2: SGDLS, YYNGEE. CDR3 coding DNA: TGTGCCAGCAGCGCACTCCTCGGGAGGATTGGAGAGACCCAGTACTTC. It yields the protein CASSALLGRIGETQYF. The variable domain in full, with the rest retrieved from reference TRBV9 and TRBJ2-5, is DSGVTQTPKHLITATGQRVTLRCSPRSGDLSVYWYQQSLDQGLQFLIQYYNGEERAKGNILERFSAQQFPDLHSELNLSSLELGDSALYFCASSALLGRIGETQYFGPGTRLLVL.

This clonotype was detected ten times or more. The chain links TRBV5-1 to TRBJ1-2; 9 bases agree with TRBD1. Germline V gene data show CDR1 as SGHRS and CDR2 as YFSETQ. Trimming removed 1 base from V and 8 bases from J; junction bases left unmatched: 6. CDR3 size: 14 residues. CDR3 loop: CASSLTGGGKGYTF. The CDR3 DNA sequence: TGCGCCAGCAGCTTGACAGGGGGCGGAAAGGGCTACACCTTC. The variable domain in full, completed from reference TRBV5-1 and TRBJ1-2, reads KAGVTQTPRYLIKTRGQQVTLSCSPISGHRSVSWYQQTPGQGLQFLFEYFSETQRNKGNFPGRFSGRQFSNSRSEMNVSTLELGDSALYLCASSLTGGGKGYTFGSGTRLTVV.

This clonotype was detected only a few times. V is TRBV29-1 and J is TRBJ1-1; maybe TRBD1 (6 bases). V lost 0 bases to trimming and J lost 8 bases, with 13 bases between them. Germline V CDR1 and CDR2: SQVTM, ANQGSEA. The CDR3 contains 13 residues. The CDR3 DNA sequence: TGCAGCGTTGAAGATGGAGGCAGGGGAGAAGCTTTCTTT. Its protein is CSVEDGGRGEAFF.

A few counts support this clonotype. V and J are TRBV9 and TRBJ2-1; D gene uncertain. This CDR3 contains 15 residues. With 0 bases removed from V and 0 bases from J, the gap between germline ends came to 7 bases. CDR1 and CDR2 (germline): SGDLS, YYNGEE. CDR3 coding DNA: TGTGCCAGCAGCGTAGAGGCGGACTCCTACAATGAGCAGTTCTTC. Translation: CASSVEADSYNEQFF.

This clonotype was found many times. V usage is TRBV29-1 and J usage is TRBJ1-5, with TRBD1 matching 7 bases. The V gene's germline CDR1 is SQVTM and CDR2 ANQGSEA. CDR3 length: 14 residues. V was clipped by 7 bases and J by 2 bases; unmatched bases: 8. The CDR3 loop is CSAVGTDGNQPQHF. The CDR3 DNA reads TGCAGCGCTGTCGGGACAGACGGCAATCAGCCCCAGCATTTT.

This clonotype was observed a handful of times. DNA of the CDR3: TGTGCCAGCTCACAAATTCTCCTAGCGGGGGGTAGCTCCTACAATGAGCAGTTCTTC. It is translated as CASSQILLAGGSSYNEQFF. The rearrangement uses TRBV18 and TRBJ2-1; 11 positions agree with TRBD2. CDR1 is KGHSH, CDR2 LQKENI, per germline. The CDR3 sequence is 19 residues long. V dropped 4 bases and J dropped 0; count of bases not matched to a gene: 11.

This clonotype has a handful of counts. V is TRBV20-1 and J is TRBJ2-2; D perhaps matches TRBD2 (5 bases). This CDR3 is built from 15 residues. V was trimmed by 1 base and J by 0 bases, leaving 9 bases between them. Germline CDR1 is DFQATT and CDR2 is SNEGSKA (reference sequence). The CDR3 sequence is CSARARTSNTGELFF. Written as DNA, the CDR3 is TGCAGTGCTAGAGCTAGGACTTCGAACACCGGGGAGCTGTTTTTT.

This clonotype appeared many times. This chain uses TRBV20-1 with TRBJ2-7, with D possibly TRBD1 on 6 matching bases. V dropped 3 bases and J dropped 3 bases, with 12 bases sitting between them. Germline CDR1 and CDR2: DFQATT and SNEGSKA (reference sequence). The CDR3 has 13 residues. In DNA form, the CDR3 reads TGCAGTGCTAGGTCTCAGGGGCTCTACGAGCAGTACTTC. Translating gives CSARSQGLYEQYF.

This clonotype was seen repeatedly, ten times or more. The chain uses TRBV5-6 and TRBJ1-2, with TRBD1 identical over 9 bases. This CDR3 has 14 amino acids. Looked up from germline, CDR1 is SGHDT and CDR2 is YYEEEE. V gave up 5 bases and J gave up 7 bases; unmatched junction bases: 9. The CDR3 sequence: CASSLMTGGSGYTF. For the CDR3, the DNA is TGTGCCAGCAGTTTGATGACAGGGGGTAGTGGCTACACCTTC.